This T cell receptor beta chain comes out of a study of vaccination and CD4 T cells after COVID-19. Study in general: Each participant underwent a two-dose regimen of either the BNT162b2 or the mRNA-1273 vaccine. Spike peptides, overlapping and drawn from SARS-CoV-2, HCoV-NL63, HCoV-OC43 and HCoV-229E, were used to stimulate cells.

This sample's treatment: roughly 11-day PBMC culture with coronavirus spike peptide pools or control peptides (ViraFEST assay). Cell culture was performed with around 2 million PBMCs per well in the presence of approximately 9.8 IU/ml IL-2 and approximately 10 ug/ml peptide pools. About this clonotype: Its antigen remains unknown. The junction and the germline gene differ at one end; a read error may be behind it.

The Oncomine TCR Beta short-read assay was applied to DNA of cultured CD4+ T cells. TCRdb used MiXCR to reprocess the PCR reads, holding one entry per CDR3 protein. The table shows about 17,000 distinct CDR3 sequences, with around 58% occurring only once. Study-wide results and limits: SARS-CoV-2-reactive clonotype medians increased from about 20 to 38, not significantly.

Germline loops: CDR1 SGHTA, CDR2 FQGNSA. This CDR3 comprises 14 residues. The specimen was CD4+ T cells from blood, cultured in vitro. The chain employs TRBV7-2 and TRBJ2-5; 7 bases are shared with TRBD1. This TCR derives from a human donor who had recovered from COVID-19. The CDR3 coding sequence is TGCGCCAGCAGCTTCCGACAGGGTTGGGAGACCCAGTACTTC. Translating it yields CASSFRQGWETQYF. Using reference TRBV7-2 and TRBJ2-5 for the parts outside the CDR3, the full variable domain is GAGVSQSPSNKVTEKGKDVELRCDPISGHTALYWYRQSLGQGLEFLIYFQGNSAPDKSGLPSDRFSAERTGGSVSTLTIQRTQQEDSAVYLCASSFRQGWETQYFGPGTRLLVL.